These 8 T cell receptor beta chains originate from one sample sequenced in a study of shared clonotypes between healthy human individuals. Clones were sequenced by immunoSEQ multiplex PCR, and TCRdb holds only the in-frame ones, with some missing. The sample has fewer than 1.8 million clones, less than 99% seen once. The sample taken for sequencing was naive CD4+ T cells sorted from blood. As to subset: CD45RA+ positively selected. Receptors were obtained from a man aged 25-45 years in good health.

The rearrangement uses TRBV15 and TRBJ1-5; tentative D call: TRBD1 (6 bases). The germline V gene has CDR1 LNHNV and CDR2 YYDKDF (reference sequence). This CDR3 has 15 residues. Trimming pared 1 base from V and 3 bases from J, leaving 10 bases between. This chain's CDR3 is CATSRVYRDNQPQHF. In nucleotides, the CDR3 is TGTGCCACCAGCAGAGTTTACAGGGACAATCAGCCCCAGCATTTT.

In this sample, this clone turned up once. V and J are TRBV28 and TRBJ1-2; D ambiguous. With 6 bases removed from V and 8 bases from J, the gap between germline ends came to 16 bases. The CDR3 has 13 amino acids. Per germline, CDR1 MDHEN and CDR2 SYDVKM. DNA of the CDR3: TGTGCCAGCAGGAGTTCAGGAGAGAGAGGCTACACCTTC. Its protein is CASRSSGERGYTF.

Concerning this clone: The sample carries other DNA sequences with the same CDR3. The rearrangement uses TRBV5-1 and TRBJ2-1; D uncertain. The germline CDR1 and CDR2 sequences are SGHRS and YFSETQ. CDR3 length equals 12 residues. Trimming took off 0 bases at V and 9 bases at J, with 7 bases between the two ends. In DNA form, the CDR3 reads TGCGCCAGCAGCTTGGCGGGCGGTGAGCAGTTCTTC. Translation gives CASSLAGGEQFF.

CDR3 sequence reads: CASSLLAGGGADTQYF. The CDR3 nucleotides read TGCGCCAGCAGCTTACTTGCGGGAGGAGGGGCAGATACGCAGTATTTT. This chain connects TRBV5-1 to TRBJ2-3; 8 bases line up with TRBD2. V lost 2 bases and J lost 4; bases outside the gene matches: 9. The CDR3 contains 16 residues. CDR1 is SGHRS, CDR2 YFSETQ, per germline.

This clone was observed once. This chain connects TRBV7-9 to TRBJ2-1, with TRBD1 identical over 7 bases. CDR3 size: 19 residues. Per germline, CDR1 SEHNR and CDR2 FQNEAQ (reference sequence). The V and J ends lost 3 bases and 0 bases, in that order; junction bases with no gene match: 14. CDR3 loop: CASSLTTGTGVLSYNEQFF. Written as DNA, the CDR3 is TGTGCCAGCAGCTTGACGACGGGAACAGGGGTCCTCTCCTACAATGAGCAGTTCTTC.

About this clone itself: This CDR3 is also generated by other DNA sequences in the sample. CDR3 region: CASSPNRGNTEAFF. The CDR3 nucleotides read TGTGCCAGCTCACCGAACAGGGGAAACACTGAAGCTTTCTTT. The chain combines TRBV18 with TRBJ1-1; 7 bases map to TRBD1. This CDR3 comprises 14 residues. V lost 3 bases, J lost 2 bases, and 3 bases stayed unmatched. Germline V lookup: CDR1 KGHSH, CDR2 LQKENI.

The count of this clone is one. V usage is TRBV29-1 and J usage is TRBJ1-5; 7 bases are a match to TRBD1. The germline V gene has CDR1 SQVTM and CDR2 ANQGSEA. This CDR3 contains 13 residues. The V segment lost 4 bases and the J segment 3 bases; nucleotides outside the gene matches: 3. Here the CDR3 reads CSVATGVNQPQHF. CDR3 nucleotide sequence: TGCAGCGTTGCCACAGGGGTCAATCAGCCCCAGCATTTT.

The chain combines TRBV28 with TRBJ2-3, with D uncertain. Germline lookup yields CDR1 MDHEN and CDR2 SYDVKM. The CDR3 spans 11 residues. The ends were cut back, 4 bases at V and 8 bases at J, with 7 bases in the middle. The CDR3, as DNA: TGTGCCAGCAGTTCGCGGATTACGCAGTATTTT. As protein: CASSSRITQYF. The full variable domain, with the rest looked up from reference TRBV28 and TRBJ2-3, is DVKVTQSSRYLVKRTGEKVFLECVQDMDHENMFWYRQDPGLGLRLIYFSYDVKMKEKGDIPEGYSVSREKKERFSLILESASTNQTSMYLCASSSRITQYFGPGTRLTVL.